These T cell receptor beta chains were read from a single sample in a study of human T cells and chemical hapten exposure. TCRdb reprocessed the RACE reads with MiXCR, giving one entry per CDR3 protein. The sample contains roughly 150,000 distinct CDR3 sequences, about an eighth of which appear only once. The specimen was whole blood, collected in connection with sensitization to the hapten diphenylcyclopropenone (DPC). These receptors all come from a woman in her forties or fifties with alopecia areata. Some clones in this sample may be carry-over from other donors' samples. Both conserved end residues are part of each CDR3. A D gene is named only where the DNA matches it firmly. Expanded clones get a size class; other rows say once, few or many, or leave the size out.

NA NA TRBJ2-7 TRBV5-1 TGCGCCAGCAGCTTGGAGGCACTATCCTACGAGCAGTACTTC CASSLEALSYEQYF
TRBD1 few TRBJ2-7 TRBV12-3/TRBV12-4 TGTGCCAGCAGTCAACGACAGGGAACCTACGAGCAGTACTTC CASSQRQGTYEQYF
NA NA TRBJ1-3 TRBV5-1 TGCGCCAGCAGCCCCGAGGCCCGCACGGGAAACACCATATATTTT CASSPEARTGNTIYF
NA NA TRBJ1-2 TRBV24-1 TGTGCCACCAGTGCCGACGGAAACTATGGCTACACCTTC CATSADGNYGYTF
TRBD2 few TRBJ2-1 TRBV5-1 TGCGCCAGCAGCTTCAGGACTAGGGGTTACAATGAGCAGTTCTTC CASSFRTRGYNEQFF
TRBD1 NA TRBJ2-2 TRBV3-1 TGTGCCAGCAGCCCTAACAGGGGGCATAGGGACACCGGGGAGCTGTTTTTT CASSPNRGHRDTGELFF
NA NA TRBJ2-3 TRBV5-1 TGCGCCAGCAGCTTAGTACCCACAGATACGCAGTATTTT CASSLVPTDTQYF
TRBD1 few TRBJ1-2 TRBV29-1 TGCAGCGTTGCGACAGGGACGGATAACTATGGCTACACCTTC CSVATGTDNYGYTF
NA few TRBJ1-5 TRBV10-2 TGCGCCAGCCAAATACAGGGCGGGGGTCAGCCCCAGCATTTT CASQIQGGGQPQHF
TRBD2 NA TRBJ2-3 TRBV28 TGTGCCAGCAGTTTCTGGGGACTAGCGGGAGGGAGTACAGATACGCAGTATTTT CASSFWGLAGGSTDTQYF
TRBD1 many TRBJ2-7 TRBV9 TGTGCCAGCAGCTCGGGGACAGGGGGCCCCTACGAGCAGTACTTC CASSSGTGGPYEQYF
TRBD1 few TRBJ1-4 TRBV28 TGTGCCAGCAGTATGGGAGGACAGGGCCTTAATGAAAAACTGTTTTTT CASSMGGQGLNEKLFF
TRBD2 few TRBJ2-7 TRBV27 TGTGCCAGCAGTCCCTCGACTAGCGGGAGCCCGAGGTACTTC CASSPSTSGSPRYF
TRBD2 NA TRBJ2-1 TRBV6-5 TGTGCCAGCAGTTTCAGCGGGAGGGCTTACAATGAGCAGTTCTTC CASSFSGRAYNEQFF
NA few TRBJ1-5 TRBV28 TGTGCCAGCAGTTTATTACAGACAGCCCAGCATTTT CASSLLQTAQHF
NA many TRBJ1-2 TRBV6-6 TGTGCCAGCAGTACCCCCGGGGCCCACTATGGCTACACCTTC CASSTPGAHYGYTF
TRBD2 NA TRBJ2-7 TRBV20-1 TGCAGTGCTAGAGTTCAGCGGGACCCCTACGAGCGGTACTTC CSARVQRDPYERYF
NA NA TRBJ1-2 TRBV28 TGTGCCAGCAGCCCCCCCACGACAGCCAACTATGGCTACACCTTC CASSPPTTANYGYTF
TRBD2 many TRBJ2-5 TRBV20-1 TGCAGTGCTAGAGCCCCTAGCGGGAGATTCCAAGAGACCCAGTACTTC CSARAPSGRFQETQYF
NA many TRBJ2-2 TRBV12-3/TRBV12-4 TGTGCCAGCAGCTTAGGAGGGAACACCGGGGAGCTGTTTTTT CASSLGGNTGELFF
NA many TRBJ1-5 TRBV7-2 TGTGCCAGCAGCTTTGAACAGGGTGGCAATCAGCCCCAGCATTTT CASSFEQGGNQPQHF
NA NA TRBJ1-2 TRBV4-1 TGCGCCAGCAGCCAAGACGGCCACTATGGCTACACCTTC CASSQDGHYGYTF
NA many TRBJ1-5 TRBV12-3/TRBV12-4 TGTGCCAGCAGCCTGACCCAGGGTATAAGCAATCAGCCCCAGCATTTT CASSLTQGISNQPQHF
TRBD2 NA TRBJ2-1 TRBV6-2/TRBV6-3 TGTGCCAGCAGTTACAAGGGACTAGCGGGAGACGCTGAGCAGTTCTTC CASSYKGLAGDAEQFF
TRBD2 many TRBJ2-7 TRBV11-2 TGTGCCAGCAGCTCAAGAGTAGGGACTAGCGGGAGAAGGAACGAGCAGTACTTC CASSSRVGTSGRRNEQYF
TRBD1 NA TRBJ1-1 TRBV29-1 TGCAGCGTTGCGGCAGGGGGCACGAACACTGAAGCTTTCTTT CSVAAGGTNTEAFF
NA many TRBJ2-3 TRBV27 TGTGCCAGCAGTCTTCGAAGGGGAGATACGCAGTATTTT CASSLRRGDTQYF
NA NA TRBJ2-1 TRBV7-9 TGTGCCAGCAGCCTGAGTCAGGGCTCGAAGTTCTTC CASSLSQGSKFF
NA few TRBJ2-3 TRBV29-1 TGCAGCGTTGACAGGGGCACAGATACGCAGTATTTT CSVDRGTDTQYF
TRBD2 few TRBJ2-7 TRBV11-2 TGTGCCAGCAGCTTAGAAACTAGCGGGAGCCACGAGCAGTACTTC CASSLETSGSHEQYF
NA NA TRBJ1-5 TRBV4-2 TGTGCCAGCAGCCTCAGGGCCAATCAGCCCCAGCATTTT CASSLRANQPQHF
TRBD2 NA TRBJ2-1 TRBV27 TGTGCCAGCAGTAGGGGGACTAGCGGAGTTTACAATGAGCAGTTCTTC CASSRGTSGVYNEQFF
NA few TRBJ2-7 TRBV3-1 TGTGCCAGCAGCCAAGGGACTTCCCCCGCCTACGAGCAGTACTTC CASSQGTSPAYEQYF
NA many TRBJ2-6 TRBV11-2 TGTGCCAGCAGCCCTCAAGGTTTTGGGGCCAACGTCCTGACTTTC CASSPQGFGANVLTF
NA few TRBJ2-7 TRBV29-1 TGCAGCGTCGTTGCCCACAGCTACGAGCAGTACTTC CSVVAHSYEQYF
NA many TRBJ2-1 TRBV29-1 TGCAGCGGATGGGACAATGAGCAGTTCTTC CSGWDNEQFF
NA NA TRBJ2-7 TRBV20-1 TGCAGTGCTAGAGCTCCAGCGCTCCCCTACGAGCAGTACTTC CSARAPALPYEQYF
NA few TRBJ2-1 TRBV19 TGTGCCAGTAGTATAGGACGGGTCGGGGGACTTAGTGAGCAGTTCTTC CASSIGRVGGLSEQFF
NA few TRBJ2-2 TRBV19 TGTGCCAGTAGTAACGCGAGGGGACGCGGGGAGCTGTTTTTT CASSNARGRGELFF
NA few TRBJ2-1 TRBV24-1 TGTGCCACCAGTGATCCTTCCTGGCAGGGCAACGGGAATGAGCAGTTCTTC CATSDPSWQGNGNEQFF
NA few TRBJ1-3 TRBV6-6 TGTGCCAGCAGACAGGGCTCTGGAAACACCATATATTTT CASRQGSGNTIYF
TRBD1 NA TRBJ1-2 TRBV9 TGTGCCAGCAGCGTAGAGGACAGGGACGGCTACACCTTC CASSVEDRDGYTF
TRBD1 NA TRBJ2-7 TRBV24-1 TGTGCCACCAGTGAGAGTACCGGGACAGGGAACTACGAGCAGTACTTC CATSESTGTGNYEQYF
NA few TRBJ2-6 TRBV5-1 TGCGCCAGCAGCTTAAGAGTTAGACAGTCCTCTCTGGGGGCCAACGTCCTGACTTTC CASSLRVRQSSLGANVLTF
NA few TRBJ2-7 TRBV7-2 TGTGCCAGCAGCTTTGCTCGCGGTTACGAGCAGTACTTC CASSFARGYEQYF
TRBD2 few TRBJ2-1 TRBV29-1 TGCAGCGCGCGGGGGGCCCTCCGCTACAATGAGCAGTTCTTC CSARGALRYNEQFF
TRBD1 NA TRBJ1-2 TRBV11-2 TGTGCCAGCAGCCCCGGGACAGGGGGCCCCTATGGCTACACCTTC CASSPGTGGPYGYTF
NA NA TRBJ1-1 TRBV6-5 TGTGCCAGCAGTAGGCCGTTGGGCACTGAAGCTTTCTTT CASSRPLGTEAFF